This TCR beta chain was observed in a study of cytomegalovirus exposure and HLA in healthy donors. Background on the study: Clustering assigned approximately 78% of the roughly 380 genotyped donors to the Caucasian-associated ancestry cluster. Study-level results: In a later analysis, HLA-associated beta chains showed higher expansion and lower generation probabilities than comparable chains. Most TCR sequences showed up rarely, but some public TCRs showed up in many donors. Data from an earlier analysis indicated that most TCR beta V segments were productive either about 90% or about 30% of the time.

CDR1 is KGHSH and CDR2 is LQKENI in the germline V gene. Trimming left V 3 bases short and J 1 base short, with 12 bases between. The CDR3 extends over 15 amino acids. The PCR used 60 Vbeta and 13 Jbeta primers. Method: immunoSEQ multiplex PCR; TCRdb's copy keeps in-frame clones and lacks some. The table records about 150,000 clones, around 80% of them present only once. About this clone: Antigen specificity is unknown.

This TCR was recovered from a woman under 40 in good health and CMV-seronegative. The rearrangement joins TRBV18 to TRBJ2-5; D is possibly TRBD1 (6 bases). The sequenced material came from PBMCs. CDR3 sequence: CASSPATGLQETQYF. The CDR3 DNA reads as TGTGCCAGCTCACCTGCTACAGGGCTCCAAGAGACCCAGTACTTC.